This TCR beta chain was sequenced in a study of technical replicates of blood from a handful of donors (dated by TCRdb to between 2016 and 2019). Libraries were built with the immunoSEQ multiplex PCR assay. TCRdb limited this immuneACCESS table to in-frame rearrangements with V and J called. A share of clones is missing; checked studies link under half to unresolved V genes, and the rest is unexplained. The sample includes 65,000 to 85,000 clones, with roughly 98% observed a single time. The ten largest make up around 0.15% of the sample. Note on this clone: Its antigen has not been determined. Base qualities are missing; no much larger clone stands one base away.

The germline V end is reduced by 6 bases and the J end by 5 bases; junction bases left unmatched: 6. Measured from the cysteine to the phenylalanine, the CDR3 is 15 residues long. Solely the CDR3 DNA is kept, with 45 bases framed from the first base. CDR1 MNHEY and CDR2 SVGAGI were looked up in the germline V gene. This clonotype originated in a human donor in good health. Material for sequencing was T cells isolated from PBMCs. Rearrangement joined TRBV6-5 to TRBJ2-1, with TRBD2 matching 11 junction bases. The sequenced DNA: TGTGCCAGCAGCCGTAGCGGGAGGGCCGACAATGAGCAGTTCTTC. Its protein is CASSRSGRADNEQFF.